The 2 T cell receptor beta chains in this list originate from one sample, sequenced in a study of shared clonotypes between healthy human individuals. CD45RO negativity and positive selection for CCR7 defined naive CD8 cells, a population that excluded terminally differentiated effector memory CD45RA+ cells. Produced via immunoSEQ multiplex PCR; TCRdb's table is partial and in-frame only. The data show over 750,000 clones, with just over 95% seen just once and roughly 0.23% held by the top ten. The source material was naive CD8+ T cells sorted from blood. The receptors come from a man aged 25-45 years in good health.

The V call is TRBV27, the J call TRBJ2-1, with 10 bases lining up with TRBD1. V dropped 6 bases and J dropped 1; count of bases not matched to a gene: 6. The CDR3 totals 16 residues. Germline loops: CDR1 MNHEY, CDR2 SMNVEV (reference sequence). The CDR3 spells CASSPGTGASYNEQFF. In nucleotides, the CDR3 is TGTGCCAGCAGCCCCGGGACAGGGGCTTCCTACAATGAGCAGTTCTTC.

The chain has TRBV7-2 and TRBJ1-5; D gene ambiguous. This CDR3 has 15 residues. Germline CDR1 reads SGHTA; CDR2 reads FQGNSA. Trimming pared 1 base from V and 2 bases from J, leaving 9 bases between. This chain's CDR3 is CASSLGRSGNQPQHF. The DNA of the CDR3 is TGTGCCAGCAGCTTAGGTCGATCAGGCAATCAGCCCCAGCATTTT.